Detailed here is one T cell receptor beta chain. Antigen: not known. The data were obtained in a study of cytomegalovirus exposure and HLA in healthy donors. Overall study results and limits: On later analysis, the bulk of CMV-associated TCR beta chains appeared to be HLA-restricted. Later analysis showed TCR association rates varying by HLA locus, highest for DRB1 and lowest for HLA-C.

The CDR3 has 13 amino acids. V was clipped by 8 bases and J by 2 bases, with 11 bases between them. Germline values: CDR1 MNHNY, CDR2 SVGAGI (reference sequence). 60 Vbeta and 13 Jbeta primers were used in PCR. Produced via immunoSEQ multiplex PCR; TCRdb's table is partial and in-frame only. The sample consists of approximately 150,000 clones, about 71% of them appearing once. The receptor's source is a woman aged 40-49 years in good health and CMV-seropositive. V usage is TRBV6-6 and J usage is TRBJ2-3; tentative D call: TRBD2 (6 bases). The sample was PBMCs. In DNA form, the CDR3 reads TGTGCCAGCCAGCGGGTTTTCACAGATACGCAGTATTTT. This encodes CASQRVFTDTQYF.